The 5 T cell receptor beta chains reported below all come from one sample, sequenced in a study of blood T cells in healthy people across ages. Using a J-beta primer mix together with a sample-barcoded 5' primer, a second PCR was run for roughly 6 to 11 cycles. TCRdb analysed the 5' RACE reads with MiXCR anew, one entry per CDR3 protein. Altogether roughly 800,000 distinct CDR3 sequences are present, roughly 34% being singletons, with the ten largest covering approximately 12%. Sequenced material: blood. The receptor set was obtained from a man between 18 and 35 years old in good health.

The chain has TRBV20-1 and TRBJ1-2, with D possibly matching TRBD1 (5 bases). V lost 2 bases, J lost 3 bases, and 10 bases lay in between. This CDR3 is built from 13 residues. Per the germline V gene, CDR1 is DFQATT and CDR2 is SNEGSKA (reference sequence). Here the CDR3 reads CSARSPGHYGYTF. In DNA form, the CDR3 reads TGCAGTGCTAGATCCCCAGGGCACTATGGCTACACCTTC.

This clonotype showed up just a few times. The rearrangement joins TRBV4-1 to TRBJ2-7; 8 nucleotides agree with TRBD2. The CDR3 covers 15 residues. Trimming at V came to 6 bases and at J to 1 base, leaving 8 bases not matched to a gene. CDR1 is MGHRA and CDR2 is YSYEKL in the germline V gene. The CDR3 loop reads CASSQDRGGSYEQYF. The CDR3 bases are TGCGCCAGCAGTCAGGACCGGGGGGGATCCTACGAGCAGTACTTC.

This clonotype has just a few counts. The chain joins TRBV29-1 to TRBJ2-1; TRBD2 might be the D (5 bases). The CDR3 has 16 residues. The V and J ends lost 3 bases and 0 bases respectively, with 15 bases between them. The germline V gene encodes CDR1 SQVTM and CDR2 ANQGSEA. In DNA form, the CDR3 reads TGCAGCGTTGAGTTACTCCCGGGGAGCTCCTACAATGAGCAGTTCTTC. Its protein is CSVELLPGSSYNEQFF.

The chain employs TRBV6-5 and TRBJ2-6; D is uncertain. The CDR3 is made up of 15 amino acids. Trimming cost V 5 bases and J 4 bases, with 12 bases left between them. Germline V gene data show CDR1 as MNHEY and CDR2 as SVGAGI. The CDR3 loop is CASSLLGVGANVLTF. Here the CDR3 DNA reads TGTGCCAGCAGTCTCTTAGGAGTAGGGGCCAACGTCCTGACTTTC.

This chain joins TRBV29-1 and TRBJ1-1; D is possibly TRBD1 (5 bases). The CDR3 runs to 13 residues. V shed 7 bases and J shed 0 bases, with 12 bases lying between them. CDR1 is SQVTM, CDR2 ANQGSEA, per germline. The CDR3 DNA is TGCAGCGGTGCGGGGCACATGAACACTGAAGCTTTCTTT. The encoded protein is CSGAGHMNTEAFF.